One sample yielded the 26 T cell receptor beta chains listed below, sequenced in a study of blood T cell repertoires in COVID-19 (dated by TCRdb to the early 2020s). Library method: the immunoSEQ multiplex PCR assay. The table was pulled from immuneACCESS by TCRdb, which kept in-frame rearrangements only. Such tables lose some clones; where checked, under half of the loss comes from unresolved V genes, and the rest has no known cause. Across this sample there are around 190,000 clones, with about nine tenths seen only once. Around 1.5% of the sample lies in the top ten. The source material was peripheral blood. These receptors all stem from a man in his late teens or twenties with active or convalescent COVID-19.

CDR3 in DNA: TGTGCCAGCAGCCACGGGGAGAACACTGAAGCTTTCTTT. As protein: CASSHGENTEAFF. The chain carries TRBV7-6 and TRBJ1-1; the D is unclear. In germline, CDR1 is SGHVS, CDR2 FNYEAQ. V gave up 5 bases and J gave up 1 base, with 8 bases separating them. The CDR3 extends over 13 amino acids.

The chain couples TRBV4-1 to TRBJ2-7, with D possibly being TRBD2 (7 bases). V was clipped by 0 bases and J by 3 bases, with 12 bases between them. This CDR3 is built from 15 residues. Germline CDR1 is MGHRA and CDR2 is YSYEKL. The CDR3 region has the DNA TGCGCCAGCAGCCAAGATGGGGGGGCCCACTACGAGCAGTACTTC. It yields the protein CASSQDGGAHYEQYF.

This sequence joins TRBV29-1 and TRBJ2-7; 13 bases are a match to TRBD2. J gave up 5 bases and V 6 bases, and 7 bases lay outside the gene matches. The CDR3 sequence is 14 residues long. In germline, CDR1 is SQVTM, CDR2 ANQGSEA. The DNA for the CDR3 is TGCAGCGTCGTCACTAGCGGGGGGGCCGACGAGCAGTACTTC. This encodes CSVVTSGGADEQYF.

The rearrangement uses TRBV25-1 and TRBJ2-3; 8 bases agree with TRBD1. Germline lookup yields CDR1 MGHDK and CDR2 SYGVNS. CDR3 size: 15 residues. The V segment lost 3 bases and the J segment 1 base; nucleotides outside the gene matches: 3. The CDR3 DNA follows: TGTGCCAGCAGTGACCCGGGACAGGGCACAGATACGCAGTATTTT. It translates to CASSDPGQGTDTQYF.

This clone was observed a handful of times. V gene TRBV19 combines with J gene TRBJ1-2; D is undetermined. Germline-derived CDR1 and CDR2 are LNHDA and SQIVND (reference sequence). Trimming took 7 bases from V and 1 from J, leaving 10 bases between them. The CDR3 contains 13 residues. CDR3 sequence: CASTTQVNYGYTF. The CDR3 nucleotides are TGTGCCAGTACTACTCAGGTTAACTATGGCTACACCTTC.

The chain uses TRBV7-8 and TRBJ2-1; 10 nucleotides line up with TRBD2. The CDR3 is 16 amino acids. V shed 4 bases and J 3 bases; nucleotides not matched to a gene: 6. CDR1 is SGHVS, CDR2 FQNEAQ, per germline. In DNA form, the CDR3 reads TGTGCCAGCAGCTACCCGACTAGCGGGTACTACAATGAGCAGTTCTTC. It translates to CASSYPTSGYYNEQFF.

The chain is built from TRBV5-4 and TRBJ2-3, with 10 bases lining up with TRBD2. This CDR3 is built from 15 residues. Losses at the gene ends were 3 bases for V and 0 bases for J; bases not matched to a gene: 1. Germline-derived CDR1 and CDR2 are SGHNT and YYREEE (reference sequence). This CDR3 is CASSSTSGSTDTQYF. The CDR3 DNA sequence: TGTGCCAGCAGCTCGACTAGCGGGAGCACAGATACGCAGTATTTT. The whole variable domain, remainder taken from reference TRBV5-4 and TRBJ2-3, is ETGVTQSPTHLIKTRGQQVTLRCSSQSGHNTVSWYQQALGQGPQFIFQYYREEENGRGNFPPRFSGLQFPNYSSELNVNALELDDSALYLCASSSTSGSTDTQYFGPGTRLTVL.

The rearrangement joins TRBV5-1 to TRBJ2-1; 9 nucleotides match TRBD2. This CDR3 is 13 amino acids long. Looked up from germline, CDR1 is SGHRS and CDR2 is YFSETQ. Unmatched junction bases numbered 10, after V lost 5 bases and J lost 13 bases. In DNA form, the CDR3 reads TGCGCCAGCAGACGCGGGGGGGATACAATTCAGTTCTTC. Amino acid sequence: CASRRGGDTIQFF.

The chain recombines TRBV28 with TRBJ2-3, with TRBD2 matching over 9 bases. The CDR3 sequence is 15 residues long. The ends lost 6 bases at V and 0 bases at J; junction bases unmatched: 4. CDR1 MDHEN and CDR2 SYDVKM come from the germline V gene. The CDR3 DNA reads TGTGCCAGCAGGTCTAGCGGGACTAGCACAGATACGCAGTATTTT. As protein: CASRSSGTSTDTQYF.

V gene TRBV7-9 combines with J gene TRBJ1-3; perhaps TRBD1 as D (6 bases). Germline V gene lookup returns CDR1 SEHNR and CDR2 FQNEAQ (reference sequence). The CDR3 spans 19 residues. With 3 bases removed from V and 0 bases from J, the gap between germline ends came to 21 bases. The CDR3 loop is CASSFPGHRSRDSGNTIYF. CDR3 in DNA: TGTGCCAGCAGCTTCCCGGGACACCGCTCGAGGGACTCTGGAAACACCATATATTTT.

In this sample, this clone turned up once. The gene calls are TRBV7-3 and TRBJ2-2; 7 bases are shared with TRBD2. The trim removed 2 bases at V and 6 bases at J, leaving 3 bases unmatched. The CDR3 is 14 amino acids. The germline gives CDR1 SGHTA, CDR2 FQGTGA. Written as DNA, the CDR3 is TGTGCCAGCAGCTTACGCGGGAGTCCCGGGGAGCTGTTTTTT. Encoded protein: CASSLRGSPGELFF.

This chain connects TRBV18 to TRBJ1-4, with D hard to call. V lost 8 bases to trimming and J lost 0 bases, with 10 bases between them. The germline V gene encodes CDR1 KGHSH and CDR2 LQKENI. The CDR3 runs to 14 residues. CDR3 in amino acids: CASAQSPTNEKLFF. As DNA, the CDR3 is TGTGCCAGCGCTCAAAGCCCAACTAATGAAAAACTGTTTTTT.

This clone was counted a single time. This CDR3 reads CATSDPTGLGGPGTSGSSDTQYF. The DNA for the CDR3 is TGTGCCACCAGTGACCCCACGGGGTTGGGGGGTCCCGGGACTAGCGGGAGTTCAGATACGCAGTATTTT. The chain employs TRBV24-1 and TRBJ2-3; 14 bases align to TRBD2. Trimming removed 4 bases from V and 4 bases from J; junction bases left unmatched: 24. Germline CDR1 is KGHDR and CDR2 is SFDVKD. The CDR3 spans 23 residues.

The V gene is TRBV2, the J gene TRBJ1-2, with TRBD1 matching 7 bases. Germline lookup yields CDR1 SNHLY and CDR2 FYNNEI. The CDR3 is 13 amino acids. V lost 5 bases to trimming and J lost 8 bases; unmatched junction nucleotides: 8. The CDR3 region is CASSTGASEGYTF. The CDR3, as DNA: TGTGCCAGCAGTACAGGGGCATCAGAGGGCTACACCTTC.

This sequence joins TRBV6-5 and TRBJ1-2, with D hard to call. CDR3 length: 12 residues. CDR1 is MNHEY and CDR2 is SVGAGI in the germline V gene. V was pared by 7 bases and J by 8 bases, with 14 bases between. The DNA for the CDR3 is TGTGCCAGCACACCGGGAAATCTCGGCTACACCTTC. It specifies CASTPGNLGYTF.

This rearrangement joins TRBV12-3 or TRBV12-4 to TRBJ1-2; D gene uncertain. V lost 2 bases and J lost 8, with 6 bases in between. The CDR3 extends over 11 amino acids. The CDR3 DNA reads TGTGCCAGCAGTTTACGGCGGGGCTACACCTTC. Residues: CASSLRRGYTF.

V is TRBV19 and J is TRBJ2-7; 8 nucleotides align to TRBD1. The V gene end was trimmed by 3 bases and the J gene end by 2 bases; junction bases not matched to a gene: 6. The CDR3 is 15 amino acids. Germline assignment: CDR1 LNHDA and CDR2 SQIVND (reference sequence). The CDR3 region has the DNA TGTGCCAGTAGTATGGGGACAGGCCGAACCTACGAGCAGTACTTC. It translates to CASSMGTGRTYEQYF.

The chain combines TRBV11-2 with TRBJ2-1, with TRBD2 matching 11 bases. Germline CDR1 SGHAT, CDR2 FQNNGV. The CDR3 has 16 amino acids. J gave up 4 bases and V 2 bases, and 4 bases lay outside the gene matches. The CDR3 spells CASSLTGTSGYNEQFF. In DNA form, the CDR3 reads TGTGCCAGCAGCTTAACCGGGACTAGCGGATACAATGAGCAGTTCTTC.

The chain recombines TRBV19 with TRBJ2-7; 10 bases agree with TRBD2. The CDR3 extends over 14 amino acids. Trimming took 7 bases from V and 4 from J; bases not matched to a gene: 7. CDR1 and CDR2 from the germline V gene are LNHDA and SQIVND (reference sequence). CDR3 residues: CASKASGSRYEQYF. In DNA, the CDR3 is TGTGCCAGTAAAGCTAGCGGGAGTCGGTACGAGCAGTACTTC.

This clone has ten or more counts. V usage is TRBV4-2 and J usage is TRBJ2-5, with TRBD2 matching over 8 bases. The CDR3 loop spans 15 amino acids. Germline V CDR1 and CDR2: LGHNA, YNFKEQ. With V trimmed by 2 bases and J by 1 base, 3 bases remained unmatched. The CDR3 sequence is CASSQQRGSQETQYF. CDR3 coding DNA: TGTGCCAGCAGCCAACAGCGGGGGAGCCAAGAGACCCAGTACTTC.

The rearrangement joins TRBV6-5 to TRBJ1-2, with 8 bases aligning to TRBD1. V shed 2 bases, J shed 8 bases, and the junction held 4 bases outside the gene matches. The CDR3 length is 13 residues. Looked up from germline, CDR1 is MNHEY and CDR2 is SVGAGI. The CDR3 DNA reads TGTGCCAGCAGTTACCGGACAGGGAAGGGCTACACCTTC. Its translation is CASSYRTGKGYTF.

CDR3 coding DNA: TGTGCCAGCAGCTACGGTATGATAGCGGGAGAAGCCTACGAGCAGTACTTC. It specifies CASSYGMIAGEAYEQYF. The chain joins TRBV13 to TRBJ2-7, with 9 bases matching TRBD2. Germline loops: CDR1 PRHDT, CDR2 FYEKMQ (reference sequence). Trimming cost V 4 bases and J 2 bases; bases outside gene matches: 12. The CDR3 has 17 amino acids.

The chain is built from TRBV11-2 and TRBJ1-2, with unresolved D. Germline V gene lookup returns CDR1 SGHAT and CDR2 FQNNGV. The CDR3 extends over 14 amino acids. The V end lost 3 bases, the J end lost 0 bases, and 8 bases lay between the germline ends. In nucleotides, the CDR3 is TGTGCCAGCAGCTTCCCCAGTACTAACTATGGCTACACCTTC. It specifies CASSFPSTNYGYTF.

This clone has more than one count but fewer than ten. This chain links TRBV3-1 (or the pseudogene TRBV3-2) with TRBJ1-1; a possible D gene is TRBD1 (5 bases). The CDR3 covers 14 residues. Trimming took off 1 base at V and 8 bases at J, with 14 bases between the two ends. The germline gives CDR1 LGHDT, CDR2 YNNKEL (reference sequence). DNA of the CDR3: TGTGCCAGCAGCCAAGCAAGTGGTCGGGGGGAAGCTTTCTTT. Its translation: CASSQASGRGEAFF.

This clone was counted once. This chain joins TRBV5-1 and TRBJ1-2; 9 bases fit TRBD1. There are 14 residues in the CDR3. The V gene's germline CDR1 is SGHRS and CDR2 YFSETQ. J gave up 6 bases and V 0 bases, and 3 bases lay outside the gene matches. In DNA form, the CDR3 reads TGCGCCAGCAGCTTGGACAGGGGGCTTGATGGCTACACCTTC. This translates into CASSLDRGLDGYTF.

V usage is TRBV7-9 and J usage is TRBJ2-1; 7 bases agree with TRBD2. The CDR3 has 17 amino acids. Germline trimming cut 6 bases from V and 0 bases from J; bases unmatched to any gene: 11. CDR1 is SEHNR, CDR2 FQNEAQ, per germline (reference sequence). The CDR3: CASRGYRTSASYNEQFF. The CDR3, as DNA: TGTGCCAGCAGAGGGTATAGAACTAGCGCCTCCTACAATGAGCAGTTCTTC.